This TCR beta chain was recorded in a study of T cells in localized non-small cell lung cancer. The repertoire was sequenced with immunoSEQ multiplex PCR; TCRdb's copy has only in-frame clones and lacks some. This table has tens of thousands of clones, about 85% appearing once. V was shortened by 5 bases and J by 5 bases, with 22 bases between the two germline ends. The V gene's germline CDR1 is SQVTM and CDR2 ANQGSEA. The CDR3 covers 17 residues. Whole-study findings and limits: Elevated circulating T cell density in blood was associated with longer overall survival. A median roughly 57 of the top 100 tumor clones appeared in adjacent lung. It remains possible that heterogeneity exists, since only one tumor region was sequenced.

Comment on this clone: What it recognizes is unknown.

The specimen was PBMCs, collected before any cancer treatment. The V call is TRBV29-1, the J call TRBJ2-6, with D unresolved. This clonotype originated in a man between 40 and 75 years old with stage II squamous cell lung carcinoma. CDR3 protein: CSVLSISIQSRANVLTF. For the CDR3, the DNA is TGCAGCGTTTTAAGCATAAGCATACAAAGTCGGGCCAACGTCCTGACTTTC.